The sequence of this TCR beta chain was determined in a study of cytomegalovirus exposure and HLA in healthy donors. Study-level results: Published work reported that the classifier diagnosed cytomegalovirus status with high specificity and sensitivity. The study labeled 180 or so TCR beta chains cytomegalovirus-associated. Subsequent analysis revealed that first-cohort TCR clusters tended to co-occur in the 100 to 150 validation repertoires. Most TCR sequences were seen very rarely across donors, but some public TCRs occurred in many.

As concerns this clone: The antigen is undetermined.

TCRdb's table, derived via immunoSEQ multiplex PCR, lists solely in-frame clones and lacks some. The sample records about 240,000 clones, approximately 83% being singletons. This CDR3 is 14 amino acids long. V trimming: 6 bases; J trimming: 2 bases; junction bases outside the gene matches: 5. From germline, CDR1 is SGHAT and CDR2 FQNNGV. What was sequenced was PBMCs. This chain joins TRBV11-2 and TRBJ2-7, with 9 bases matching TRBD2. The clonotype comes from a young woman in good health and CMV-seropositive. The CDR3 loop is CASRNGGRAYEQYF. In DNA form, the CDR3 reads TGTGCCAGCAGAAATGGCGGGAGGGCCTACGAGCAGTACTTC. The whole variable domain, remainder taken from reference TRBV11-2 and TRBJ2-7, is EAGVAQSPRYKIIEKRQSVAFWCNPISGHATLYWYQQILGQGPKLLIQFQNNGVVDDSQLPKDRFSAERLKGVDSTLKIQPAKLEDSAVYLCASRNGGRAYEQYFGPGTRLTVT.